This TCR beta chain was documented in a study of cytomegalovirus exposure and HLA in healthy donors. Study-level results: CMV serostatus was the only immune exposure information that was available. Reportedly, TCR beta sequences accurately predicted HLA-A and HLA-B alleles in most subjects. TCR beta chains numbering more than 150 were designated cytomegalovirus-associated.

Regarding this clone: The antigen is unknown. Sequence at one end of the junction differs from germline and may be a read error.

CDR1 and CDR2 (germline): MDHEN, SYDVKM. The CDR3 loop spans 16 amino acids. Primers: 60 Vbeta forward and 13 Jbeta reverse. Using immunoSEQ multiplex PCR, the repertoire was profiled, and TCRdb retains in-frame clones only, with some absent. The sample has hundreds of thousands of clones, 75% to 80% seen once; the top ten hold 1.8%. Specimen: PBMCs. V gene TRBV28 combines with J gene TRBJ2-1; TRBD2 might be the D (6 bases). The clonotype was recovered from a male donor in good health and CMV-seronegative. The CDR3 region is CASIPLASASYNKQFF. The DNA of the CDR3 is TGTGCCAGCATCCCTCTAGCGTCCGCCTCCTACAATAAGCAGTTCTTC. Supplemented by reference TRBV28 and TRBJ2-1, the full variable domain reads DVKVTQSSRYLVKRTGEKVFLECVQDMDHENMFWYRQDPGLGLRLIYFSYDVKMKEKGDIPEGYSVSREKKERFSLILESASTNQTSMYLCASIPLASASYNKQFFGPGTRLTVL.